This T cell receptor beta chain came from a study of control samples from healthy donors and cancer patients. Method: immunoSEQ multiplex PCR; TCRdb's copy keeps in-frame clones and lacks some. The sample holds 100,000 to 150,000 clones, approximately 90% seen once. The germline V gene encodes CDR1 SGHNT and CDR2 YYREEE (reference sequence). This CDR3 has 12 amino acids. Trimming stripped 0 bases from V and 11 bases from J, with 11 bases between. The receptor comes from a man in his forties or fifties in good health. Material for sequencing was blood. The chain links TRBV5-4 to TRBJ2-5; D possibly corresponds to TRBD1 (6 bases). The CDR3, as DNA: TGTGCCAGCAGCTTGGAGGGGGATAGTCAGTACTTC. This gives the protein CASSLEGDSQYF.